The 6 T cell receptor beta chains below were found in one sample sequenced in a study of cytomegalovirus exposure and HLA in healthy donors. The PCR made use of 60 Vbeta and 13 Jbeta primers. TCRdb's copy holds only in-frame clones and misses some; the assay was immunoSEQ multiplex PCR. Of a few hundred thousand clones in the sample, around 90% were seen once. Sequences were obtained from PBMCs. The source of these receptors is a girl between 2 and 10 years old in good health and CMV-seronegative.

On this clone: The junction shows a germline mismatch at one end, possibly a read error. The chain couples TRBV18 to TRBJ1-2; no clear D gene. The CDR3 is 14 residues long. Germline-derived CDR1 and CDR2 are KGHSH and LQKENI. CDR3 sequence (DNA): TGTGCCAGTTCACCGTCGGGATCAACCCATGGCTACACCTTC. Translation gives CASSPSGSTHGYTF.

This clone was detected once. The rearrangement joins TRBV6-5 to TRBJ2-3, with TRBD2 identical over 7 bases. With V trimmed by 7 bases and J by 1 base, 5 bases remained unmatched. CDR1 MNHEY and CDR2 SVGAGI come from the germline V gene. The CDR3 is 14 residues long. CDR3 sequence reads: CASTDSGGTDTQYF. As DNA, the CDR3 is TGTGCCAGCACAGACAGCGGGGGCACAGATACGCAGTATTTT.

The rearrangement joins TRBV6-1 to TRBJ1-6; D is unclear. The germline CDR1 and CDR2 sequences are MNHNS and SASEGT. V was pared by 7 bases and J by 0 bases, with 10 bases between. The CDR3 sequence is 15 residues long. The CDR3 spells CASIDRSSYNSPLHF. The CDR3 DNA sequence: TGTGCCAGCATCGACCGGAGCTCCTATAATTCACCCCTCCACTTT.

The V call is TRBV11-3, the J call TRBJ2-5, with a weak D call TRBD2 (6 bases). Germline V CDR1 and CDR2: SGHNT, YENEEA. Deletions cut 1 base from V and 5 bases from J, with 8 bases between. The length of the CDR3 is 13 residues. CDR3 in amino acids: CASSLGGRETQYF. DNA of the CDR3: TGTGCCAGCAGCTTAGGAGGGAGGGAGACCCAGTACTTC.

The rearrangement joins TRBV6-5 to TRBJ1-6; 8 nucleotides line up with TRBD1. The CDR3 runs 16 residues. Germline V lookup: CDR1 MNHEY, CDR2 SVGAGI. After removal of 0 bases from V and 14 bases from J, the junction contained 12 bases not matched to a gene. CDR3 bases: TGTGCCAGCAGTTACTCTAGGACAGGGATGGCGGGGGCCCTCCACTTT. Translation gives CASSYSRTGMAGALHF.

V is TRBV6-1 and J is TRBJ2-1; 14 positions match TRBD2. The CDR3 extends over 13 amino acids. From germline, CDR1 is MNHNS and CDR2 SASEGT. Losses at the gene ends were 8 bases for V and 12 bases for J; bases not matched to a gene: 6. DNA for the CDR3: TGTGCCAGCGGCGGGACTAGCGGGAGTAGGCAGTTCTTC. Translated: CASGGTSGSRQFF.